Below are 5 T cell receptor beta chains sequenced from a single sample in a study of response to subunit inactivated influenza vaccine. TCRdb itself ran the RT-PCR reads through MiXCR, one entry per CDR3 protein. The sample contains more than 150,000 distinct CDR3 sequences, approximately 9.2% of which appear only once. Source: non-naive T cells sorted from PBMCs, taken on the day of vaccination. These receptors came from a man aged 50-60 years who received an inactivated influenza vaccine.

This clonotype occurred a few times. This chain connects TRBV7-8 to TRBJ2-5, with D unresolved. Germline assignment: CDR1 SGHVS and CDR2 FQNEAQ. There are 13 residues in the CDR3. Trimming pared 1 base from V and 10 bases from J, leaving 13 bases between. CDR3 sequence (DNA): TGTGCCAGCAGCTTAGGCCCGAGTCTCGGCCAGTACTTC. It encodes CASSLGPSLGQYF.

This clonotype was counted at least ten times. CDR3 DNA: TGTGCCAGCAGCCAAGTAATGCTAAACTCTTCACCCCTCCACTTT. Protein product: CASSQVMLNSSPLHF. The chain carries TRBV4-2 and TRBJ1-6; D is unclear. Trimming removed 1 base at V and 9 bases at J, with 13 bases between. The germline CDR1 and CDR2 sequences are LGHNA and YNFKEQ. The CDR3 length is 15 residues.

This clonotype was seen at least ten times. This rearrangement joins TRBV19 to TRBJ1-2; D gene unclear. Trimming stripped 8 bases from V and 4 bases from J, with 11 bases between. Germline V gene sequence: CDR1 LNHDA, CDR2 SQIVND (reference sequence). This CDR3 contains 12 residues. The CDR3 DNA reads as TGTGCCAGTTATGCAGTCTCCTATGGCTACACCTTC. Translating gives CASYAVSYGYTF. The whole variable domain, remainder taken from reference TRBV19 and TRBJ1-2, is DGGITQSPKYLFRKEGQNVTLSCEQNLNHDAMYWYRQDPGQGLRLIYYSQIVNDFQKGDIAEGYSVSREKKESFPLTVTSAQKNPTAFYLCASYAVSYGYTFGSGTRLTVV.

This clonotype showed up just a few times. This chain uses TRBV7-9 with TRBJ2-7; possibly TRBD1 for D (5 bases). Trimming pared 3 bases from V and 7 bases from J, leaving 16 bases between. The CDR3 is 14 amino acids. Germline assignment: CDR1 SEHNR and CDR2 FQNEAQ (reference sequence). The CDR3 spells CASSFGQGHGEQYF. The CDR3 DNA reads as TGTGCCAGCAGCTTTGGGCAGGGTCATGGTGAGCAGTACTTC. Combining the CDR3 with reference TRBV7-9 and TRBJ2-7 gives the whole variable domain DTGVSQNPRHKITKRGQNVTFRCDPISEHNRLYWYRQTLGQGPEFLTYFQNEAQLEKSRLLSDRFSAERPKGSFSTLEIQRTEQGDSAMYLCASSFGQGHGEQYFGPGTRLTVT.

The J gene is TRBJ2-3, the V gene TRBV6-5, with TRBD1 identical over 8 bases. CDR1 MNHEY and CDR2 SVGAGI come from the germline V gene. The J segment lost 0 bases and the V segment lost 0 bases, leaving 5 bases of the junction unmatched. The CDR3 spans 17 residues. DNA for the CDR3: TGTGCCAGCAGTTACTCGATTGGGGACAGGAGCACAGATACGCAGTATTTT. Residues: CASSYSIGDRSTDTQYF.